These 16 T cell receptor beta chains originate from one sample sequenced in a study of blood T cell repertoires in COVID-19. Assay: immunoSEQ multiplex PCR; the TCRdb copy retains only in-frame clones and omits some. In the table there are a few hundred thousand clones, around 88% of which are singletons. The source material was peripheral blood. The receptors were sampled from a woman aged 25 to 39 with COVID-19, enrolled during active disease.

The rearrangement links TRBV7-2 to TRBJ1-2; TRBD1 is a possible D gene (5 bases). This CDR3 spans 15 amino acids. CDR1 and CDR2 (germline): SGHTA, FQGNSA. The germline V and J ends were trimmed by 0 bases and 4 bases, with 12 bases remaining between them. CDR3 DNA sequence: TGTGCCAGCAGCTTAGCGGAAGGGGCCCGCTATGGCTACACCTTC. Amino acid sequence: CASSLAEGARYGYTF.

The chain uses TRBV18 and TRBJ1-6; D is perhaps TRBD1 (5 bases). The CDR3 runs 14 residues. Germline V gene sequence: CDR1 KGHSH, CDR2 LQKENI. Trimming stripped 1 base from V and 8 bases from J, with 9 bases between. CDR3 loop: CASSPQGLHSPLHF. CDR3 sequence (DNA): TGTGCCAGCTCACCACAGGGGTTACATTCACCCCTCCACTTT. Full variable domain (remainder filled in from reference TRBV18 and TRBJ1-6): NAGVMQNPRHLVRRRGQEARLRCSPMKGHSHVYWYRQLPEEGLKFMVYLQKENIIDESGMPKERFSAEFPKEGPSILRIQQVVRGDSAAYFCASSPQGLHSPLHFGNGTRLTVT.

This clone was seen once. V gene TRBV30 combines with J gene TRBJ2-2; TRBD1 might be the D (5 bases). Germline CDR1 and CDR2: GTSNPN and SVGIG (reference sequence). The V end lost 3 bases, the J end lost 3 bases, and 11 bases lay between the germline ends. The CDR3 is made up of 14 amino acids. CDR3 sequence reads: CAWRDRGDTGELFF. The CDR3 coding sequence is TGTGCCTGGAGGGATAGGGGTGACACCGGGGAGCTGTTTTTT.

The V call is TRBV5-8, the J call TRBJ2-5, with TRBD2 matching 9 bases. This CDR3 is 15 amino acids long. With V trimmed by 4 bases and J by 4 bases, 8 bases remained unmatched. Germline assignment: CDR1 SGHTS and CDR2 YDEGEE. The CDR3 nucleotides are TGTGCCAGCAGCCCGGGACTAGCTGCACGAGAGACCCAGTACTTC. It codes for CASSPGLAARETQYF.

The V call is TRBV4-2, the J call TRBJ2-5, with a possible D match to TRBD2 (6 bases). Deletions cut 0 bases from V and 5 bases from J, with 16 bases between. CDR3 length: 16 residues. From germline, CDR1 is LGHNA and CDR2 YNFKEQ. The CDR3 DNA reads TGTGCCAGCAGCCAAGAGGGGGGACTGGGCAGGGAGACCCAGTACTTC. This encodes CASSQEGGLGRETQYF.

The chain is built from TRBV5-6 and TRBJ1-2; no reliable D call. The CDR3 has 15 amino acids. Germline assignment: CDR1 SGHDT and CDR2 YYEEEE. Between the trimmed V and J ends, which lost 1 base and 3 bases, there was a span of 13 bases. In nucleotides, the CDR3 is TGTGCCAGCAGCTTGTACTCAACGGGTCACTATGGCTACACCTTC. This encodes CASSLYSTGHYGYTF.

This clone has a handful of counts. This chain uses TRBV27 with TRBJ1-6; D not certain. Germline loops: CDR1 MNHEY, CDR2 SMNVEV (reference sequence). This CDR3 has 13 amino acids. V lost 2 bases and J lost 4, with 3 bases in between. CDR3 nucleotides: TGTGCCAGCAGTTTAACATATAATTCACCCCTCCACTTT. The encoded protein is CASSLTYNSPLHF.

This chain links TRBV10-1 with TRBJ1-2; D is perhaps TRBD1 (5 bases). CDR3 length equals 13 residues. The germline V gene has CDR1 WNHNN and CDR2 SYGVQD (reference sequence). Deletions cut 2 bases from V and 2 bases from J, with 6 bases between. The CDR3 DNA follows: TGCGCCAGCAGTGAGGCAGGGAACTATGGCTACACCTTC. Its translation is CASSEAGNYGYTF.

The gene calls are TRBV5-1 and TRBJ1-1; D ambiguous. Per germline, CDR1 SGHRS and CDR2 YFSETQ. This CDR3 is built from 11 residues. V was trimmed by 0 bases and J by 8 bases, leaving 5 bases between them. In nucleotides, the CDR3 is TGCGCCAGCAGCTTGGGGCCCGAAGCTTTCTTT. As protein: CASSLGPEAFF. Using reference TRBV5-1 and TRBJ1-1 for the parts outside the CDR3, the full variable domain is KAGVTQTPRYLIKTRGQQVTLSCSPISGHRSVSWYQQTPGQGLQFLFEYFSETQRNKGNFPGRFSGRQFSNSRSEMNVSTLELGDSALYLCASSLGPEAFFGQGTRLTVV.

V and J are TRBV9 and TRBJ2-2; D call uncertain. The CDR3 loop spans 14 amino acids. The germline gives CDR1 SGDLS, CDR2 YYNGEE. Trimming left V 6 bases short and J 6 bases short, with 15 bases between. The CDR3 here is CASKSGSVAGELFF. The CDR3 DNA is TGTGCCAGCAAGAGTGGCAGCGTAGCCGGGGAGCTGTTTTTT.

The rearrangement links TRBV27 to TRBJ2-7; TRBD1 matches 8 bases. V lost 5 bases, J lost 7 bases, and 13 bases stayed unmatched. The germline CDR1 and CDR2 sequences are MNHEY and SMNVEV (reference sequence). The CDR3 is 15 amino acids. The CDR3 reads CASSPKTGAGREQYF. In DNA, the CDR3 is TGTGCCAGCAGTCCCAAGACAGGGGCCGGGAGAGAGCAGTACTTC.

This chain links TRBV6-4 with TRBJ1-2, with D possibly matching TRBD1 (5 bases). Germline V gives CDR1 MRHNA, CDR2 SNTAGT. Trimming left V 6 bases short and J 6 bases short, with 14 bases between. The CDR3 loop spans 13 amino acids. Here the CDR3 reads CASRSREFNGYTF. The CDR3 DNA sequence: TGTGCCAGCAGGTCCAGGGAATTTAATGGCTACACCTTC.

J is TRBJ2-3 and V is TRBV7-9, with TRBD1 identical over 12 bases. The J segment lost 6 bases and the V segment lost 5 bases, leaving 6 bases of the junction unmatched. The CDR3 sequence is 15 residues long. Germline V gene sequence: CDR1 SEHNR, CDR2 FQNEAQ (reference sequence). The CDR3 DNA is TGTGCCAGCAGCGCCGGGACAGGGGGCCCTGATACGCAGTATTTT. Encoded protein: CASSAGTGGPDTQYF.

V is TRBV4-1 and J is TRBJ2-5; possible D gene TRBD2, 5 bases. The length of the CDR3 is 14 residues. Between the trimmed V and J ends, which lost 1 base and 7 bases, there was a span of 13 bases. From germline, CDR1 is MGHRA and CDR2 YSYEKL. The CDR3 sequence: CASSQGRVGVTQYF. The CDR3 bases are TGCGCCAGCAGCCAAGGACGAGTCGGGGTGACCCAGTACTTC.

The genes are TRBV18 and TRBJ1-1; the D is unclear. This CDR3 contains 13 residues. Germline V lookup: CDR1 KGHSH, CDR2 LQKENI. V shed 2 bases and J shed 3 bases, with 7 bases lying between them. The CDR3 nucleotides are TGTGCCAGCTCACCATTCCGGGACACTGAAGCTTTCTTT. This translates into CASSPFRDTEAFF.

The chain has TRBV27 and TRBJ1-6; D is ambiguous. V gave up 4 bases and J gave up 5 bases, with 3 bases separating them. The CDR3 sequence is 12 residues long. Per germline, CDR1 MNHEY and CDR2 SMNVEV (reference sequence). The CDR3 sequence: CASSSNNSPLHF. CDR3 DNA sequence: TGTGCCAGCAGTTCCAATAATTCACCCCTCCACTTT.